Below are 10 T cell receptor beta chains sequenced from a single sample in a study of T cell responses to AZD1222 COVID-19 vaccine. Generated by immunoSEQ multiplex PCR, the TCRdb table keeps only in-frame clones and is missing some. The sample comprises 100,000 to 150,000 clones, about 90% of which are singletons, and around 4.5% rests with the top ten. Sample: peripheral blood, taken on day 0 of MenACWY control vaccination. Receptors originate from an adult in good health.

This rearrangement joins TRBV11-3 to TRBJ2-1; 9 bases align to TRBD2. Germline V lookup: CDR1 SGHNT, CDR2 YENEEA. The CDR3 extends over 16 amino acids. The ends lost 2 bases at V and 7 bases at J; junction bases unmatched: 9. CDR3 nucleotide sequence: TGTGCCAGCAGCTTAAGTGGCGGGAGGGCCGATAATGAGCAGTTCTTC. It specifies CASSLSGGRADNEQFF.

V usage is TRBV19 and J usage is TRBJ2-4, with D perhaps matching TRBD2 (6 bases). V lost 6 bases, J lost 4 bases, and 13 bases lay in between. Germline-derived CDR1 and CDR2 are LNHDA and SQIVND (reference sequence). The CDR3 sequence is 14 residues long. The CDR3: CASRGAGGKNIQYF. CDR3 nucleotide sequence: TGTGCCAGTAGAGGGGCTGGAGGGAAAAACATTCAGTACTTC.

The chain combines TRBV6-5 with TRBJ2-3; possible D gene TRBD2, 6 bases. CDR1 and CDR2 (germline): MNHEY, SVGAGI. V shed 4 bases and J shed 1 base, with 9 bases lying between them. The CDR3 is made up of 14 amino acids. The CDR3, as DNA: TGTGCCAGCAGTTGGGACTGGGGCACAGATACGCAGTATTTT. Protein: CASSWDWGTDTQYF.

CDR3 amino acids: CASSLLASGGTYNEQFF. The CDR3 coding sequence is TGTGCCAGCAGTTTATTGGCTAGCGGGGGTACCTACAATGAGCAGTTCTTC. The rearrangement joins TRBV28 to TRBJ2-1; 10 nucleotides line up with TRBD2. The CDR3 sequence is 17 residues long. Germline V CDR1 and CDR2: MDHEN, SYDVKM. V shed 1 base and J 2 bases; nucleotides not matched to a gene: 5.

The rearrangement uses TRBV14 and TRBJ1-2; D unresolved. The V end lost 0 bases, the J end lost 2 bases, and 10 bases lay between the germline ends. The length of the CDR3 is 15 residues. The germline gives CDR1 SGHDN, CDR2 FVKESK. CDR3 residues: CASSQDYGRNYGYTF. CDR3 nucleotide sequence: TGTGCCAGCAGCCAAGATTATGGCAGGAACTATGGCTACACCTTC. Looking up the rest from reference TRBV14 and TRBJ1-2 gives the full variable domain: EAGVTQFPSHSVIEKGQTVTLRCDPISGHDNLYWYRRVMGKEIKFLLHFVKESKQDESGMPNNRFLAERTGGTYSTLKVQPAELEDSGVYFCASSQDYGRNYGYTFGSGTRLTVV.

In this sample, this clone turned up once. V and J are TRBV25-1 and TRBJ1-2, with D tentatively TRBD1 (5 bases). The CDR3 has 14 amino acids. The V gene's germline CDR1 is MGHDK and CDR2 SYGVNS. V lost 7 bases and J 6 bases, leaving 18 bases between the germline ends. The CDR3 coding sequence is TGTGCCAGCACCCGAAGAGGGGCCCAGAATGGCTACACCTTC. It specifies CASTRRGAQNGYTF.

The gene calls are TRBV13 and TRBJ2-1; 7 bases line up with TRBD2. Germline-derived CDR1 and CDR2 are PRHDT and FYEKMQ (reference sequence). This CDR3 is 16 amino acids long. The V segment lost 2 bases and the J segment 2 bases; nucleotides outside the gene matches: 6. DNA of the CDR3: TGTGCCAGCAGCTTATATTTCGGGACTACCTACAATGAGCAGTTCTTC. Amino acid sequence: CASSLYFGTTYNEQFF.

The rearrangement joins TRBV28 to TRBJ1-3; D may be TRBD1 (6 bases). This CDR3 spans 18 amino acids. CDR1 and CDR2 (germline): MDHEN, SYDVKM. V gave up 5 bases and J gave up 2 bases, with 22 bases separating them. The CDR3 here is CASSLGGTGVVTGNTIYF. CDR3 in DNA: TGTGCCAGCAGTCTAGGGGGAACAGGAGTCGTGACTGGAAACACCATATATTTT.

This chain joins TRBV6-6 and TRBJ1-1; no firm D call. The CDR3 sequence is 12 residues long. The germline V gene encodes CDR1 MNHNY and CDR2 SVGAGI (reference sequence). Trimming stripped 5 bases from V and 1 base from J, with 5 bases between. The CDR3: CASSPQNTEAFF. CDR3 DNA: TGTGCCAGCAGTCCTCAGAACACTGAAGCTTTCTTT.

This clone was seen more than once but under ten times. The CDR3 DNA reads as TGTGCCAGCGCGCCTCAGCGGGGGGGTAGCGATACGCAGTATTTT. Its protein product is CASAPQRGGSDTQYF. The V call is TRBV27, the J call TRBJ2-3; 10 bases match TRBD2. J was trimmed by 6 bases and V by 8 bases; bases with no gene match: 11. CDR1 MNHEY and CDR2 SMNVEV come from the germline V gene (reference sequence). This CDR3 comprises 15 residues.